This T cell receptor (beta chain) was retrieved from a study of CD8 T cells in Susac syndrome. As to this clonotype: Its antigen remains unidentified.

Trimming took 1 base from V and 4 from J, leaving 7 bases between them. CDR1 is SGHRS, CDR2 YFSETQ, per germline. CDR3 size: 13 residues. RNA totalling roughly 0.5 to 1 ug underwent reverse transcription with random hexamers. TCRdb independently ran MiXCR on the immunoSEQ multiplex PCR reads; one entry per CDR3 protein. The repertoire holds around 110,000 distinct CDR3 sequences, with less than 95% as singletons. Through negative isolation, CD4+ and CD8+ T cells were obtained, while TEMRA cells were enriched using FACS. Whole-study findings and limits: Only a relatively small number of individuals were included in the TCR sequencing and HLA analysis. Clonal expansion was present among Susac CD8+ cells. This expansion reached its peak in TEMRA cells and in active patients.

The sample consisted of CD8+ T cells from PBMCs. This sequence joins TRBV5-1 and TRBJ2-3, with D unresolved. This receptor was taken from a human donor with Susac syndrome. Written as DNA, the CDR3 is TGCGCCAGCAGCTTGAAGATAGCAGATACGCAGTATTTT. Protein sequence: CASSLKIADTQYF.